This T cell receptor (beta chain) was recovered during a study of T cells in narcolepsy. Study results and caveats: Autoreactive clone sequences were missing from some blood memory CD4+ repertoires.

The V end lost 7 bases, the J end lost 7 bases, and 14 bases lay between the germline ends. The germline V gene has CDR1 SNHLY and CDR2 FYNNEI. This CDR3 contains 14 residues. This clone was seen a handful of times. The antigen remains unidentified. The assay was immunoSEQ multiplex PCR, and TCRdb's table has in-frame clones only and misses some. The sample lists fewer than 35,000 clones, about four fifths occurring once. This receptor was identified in a human donor in good health. The chain uses TRBV2 and TRBJ1-6; D remains ambiguous. Sequenced material: memory (CD45RA-) CD4+ T cells from blood. The CDR3 loop is CASMREVGNSPLHF. The CDR3 nucleotides read TGTGCCAGCATGAGGGAGGTTGGGAATTCACCCCTCCACTTT.